The 16 T cell receptor beta chains below all came from one sample that was sequenced in a study of control samples from healthy donors and cancer patients. TCRdb's table, derived via immunoSEQ multiplex PCR, lists solely in-frame clones and lacks some. The sample has about 140,000 clones; approximately 86% are singletons. The source material was blood. These receptor sequences come from a man between 18 and 29 years old in good health.

J is TRBJ2-2 and V is TRBV21-1; the table's TRBD1 call for D was not verified on the DNA. TRBV21-1 counts as a pseudogene. The CDR3 sequence is 15 residues long. The CDR3 sequence: CASSKGDTTTGELFF. In nucleotides, the CDR3 is TGTGCCAGCAGCAAAGGAGACACGACGACCGGGGAGCTGTTTTTT.

The chain combines TRBV28 with TRBJ1-1; D uncertain. V dropped 8 bases and J dropped 2 bases, with 15 bases sitting between them. CDR1 MDHEN and CDR2 SYDVKM come from the germline V gene. The CDR3 loop spans 14 amino acids. Here the CDR3 reads CASHPVGFNTEAFF. For the CDR3, the DNA is TGTGCCAGCCACCCGGTCGGATTTAACACTGAAGCTTTCTTT.

This clone was seen a handful of times. The chain recombines TRBV7-2 with TRBJ2-3, with 7 bases aligning to TRBD2. J was trimmed by 1 base and V by 5 bases; bases with no gene match: 12. This CDR3 has 17 residues. Germline V CDR1 and CDR2: SGHTA, FQGNSA. The CDR3 region is CASSPTTGLVRTDTQYF. The CDR3 DNA is TGTGCCAGCAGCCCGACGACCGGACTAGTTCGCACAGATACGCAGTATTTT.

The chain uses TRBV5-8 and TRBJ1-5, with 10 bases aligning to TRBD1. Germline lookup yields CDR1 SGHTS and CDR2 YDEGEE. Trimming at V came to 4 bases and at J to 8 bases, leaving 9 bases not matched to a gene. The CDR3 totals 15 residues. The CDR3: CASSKGQGVIEPQHF. The CDR3 DNA reads TGTGCCAGCAGCAAAGGACAGGGGGTGATTGAGCCCCAGCATTTT.

This chain uses TRBV9 with TRBJ2-3, with a tentative D call TRBD1 (6 bases). Germline V gives CDR1 SGDLS, CDR2 YYNGEE. The ends were cut back, 7 bases at V and 3 bases at J, with 18 bases in the middle. CDR3 length equals 15 residues. This chain's CDR3 is CASAGPGQGTDTQYF. In DNA form, the CDR3 reads TGTGCCAGCGCCGGACCGGGACAAGGAACAGATACGCAGTATTTT.

The genes are TRBV13 and TRBJ2-7, with D perhaps matching TRBD1 (5 bases). CDR1 is PRHDT, CDR2 FYEKMQ, per germline (reference sequence). This CDR3 contains 13 residues. The ends were cut back, 7 bases at V and 1 base at J, with 11 bases in the middle. The CDR3 loop reads CASTPRDSYEQYF. The DNA for the CDR3 is TGTGCCAGCACTCCCAGGGATTCCTACGAGCAGTACTTC.

This clone appeared a single time. The genes are TRBV6-1 and TRBJ1-2; D remains ambiguous. Germline V gene sequence: CDR1 MNHNS, CDR2 SASEGT. The V gene lost 1 base and the J gene lost 6 bases, with 15 bases spanning the gap. The CDR3 is 15 amino acids. The chain's CDR3 is CASSEEVWLHDGYTF. Written as DNA, the CDR3 is TGTGCCAGCAGTGAAGAGGTCTGGCTCCATGATGGCTACACCTTC.

This chain links TRBV7-9 with TRBJ1-3; D is unclear. The V gene's germline CDR1 is SEHNR and CDR2 FQNEAQ (reference sequence). This CDR3 comprises 16 residues. The V gene lost 4 bases and the J gene lost 0 bases, with 13 bases spanning the gap. This CDR3 is CASSSTQVISGNTIYF. CDR3 in DNA: TGTGCCAGCAGCTCAACGCAGGTCATCTCTGGAAACACCATATATTTT.

The chain joins TRBV20-1 to TRBJ2-1; D gene unclear. Trimming stripped 3 bases from V and 0 bases from J, with 15 bases between. Germline CDR1 and CDR2: DFQATT and SNEGSKA (reference sequence). The CDR3 has 16 residues. As DNA, the CDR3 is TGCAGTGCTAGTCACATCCCTAGAGGCTCCTACAATGAGCAGTTCTTC. This codes for CSASHIPRGSYNEQFF.

The chain couples TRBV5-6 to TRBJ1-2; possibly TRBD1 for D (5 bases). Trimming took 2 bases from V and 4 from J, leaving 21 bases between them. This CDR3 comprises 17 residues. CDR1 and CDR2 from the germline V gene are SGHDT and YYEEEE. The CDR3 DNA reads as TGTGCCAGCAGCTTCTTGGGGCGGGACGCCCCGGCCTATGGCTACACCTTC. This encodes CASSFLGRDAPAYGYTF.

The V gene is TRBV28, the J gene TRBJ2-5; D remains unclear. The CDR3 loop spans 14 amino acids. Germline V gene sequence: CDR1 MDHEN, CDR2 SYDVKM. The germline V and J ends were trimmed by 7 bases and 1 base, with 13 bases remaining between them. CDR3 coding DNA: TGTGCCAGCAACTTAGGGCACTTCCAAGAGACCCAGTACTTC. The encoded protein is CASNLGHFQETQYF.

V and J are TRBV28 and TRBJ2-4, with 7 bases identical to TRBD1. Germline V gene lookup returns CDR1 MDHEN and CDR2 SYDVKM. The CDR3 length is 15 residues. J gave up 9 bases and V 6 bases, and 14 bases lay outside the gene matches. Here the CDR3 DNA reads TGTGCCAGCAGCCCCTTTGACAGGGCGAGCGGCATTCAGTACTTC. It is translated as CASSPFDRASGIQYF.

This clone was observed a single time. The J gene is TRBJ1-3, the V gene TRBV6-5; D remains ambiguous. The CDR3 runs 15 residues. Per the germline V gene, CDR1 is MNHEY and CDR2 is SVGAGI. Between the trimmed V and J ends, which lost 0 bases and 0 bases, there was a span of 6 bases. Here the CDR3 reads CASSYSVSSGNTIYF. The CDR3 DNA reads TGTGCCAGCAGTTACTCGGTCTCCTCTGGAAACACCATATATTTT.

This rearrangement joins TRBV18 to TRBJ1-3; a weak D match, TRBD1 (5 bases). Trimming removed 1 base at V and 0 bases at J, with 10 bases between. Germline V lookup: CDR1 KGHSH, CDR2 LQKENI. This CDR3 region has 16 residues. The CDR3 sequence: CASSPQTTGSGNTIYF. The CDR3 bases are TGTGCCAGCTCACCACAAACAACAGGCTCTGGAAACACCATATATTTT. Using reference TRBV18 and TRBJ1-3 for the parts outside the CDR3, the full variable domain is NAGVMQNPRHLVRRRGQEARLRCSPMKGHSHVYWYRQLPEEGLKFMVYLQKENIIDESGMPKERFSAEFPKEGPSILRIQQVVRGDSAAYFCASSPQTTGSGNTIYFGEGSWLTVV.

V and J are TRBV4-1 and TRBJ2-5; possible D gene TRBD1, 5 bases. Germline V gives CDR1 MGHRA, CDR2 YSYEKL. V lost 6 bases, J lost 0 bases, and 17 bases lay in between. CDR3 length equals 16 residues. The CDR3 reads CASSPVGRVYQETQYF. The DNA for the CDR3 is TGCGCCAGCAGTCCCGTGGGCAGGGTGTACCAAGAGACCCAGTACTTC.

J is TRBJ1-1 and V is TRBV21-1. TRBV21-1 is a listed pseudogene. The CDR3 length is 18 residues. CDR3 DNA: TGTGCCAGCAGCCAAAGTGGGCTGTTGGGGGGGAGGTCCACTGAAGCTTTCTTT. This sequence encodes CASSQSGLLGGRSTEAFF.